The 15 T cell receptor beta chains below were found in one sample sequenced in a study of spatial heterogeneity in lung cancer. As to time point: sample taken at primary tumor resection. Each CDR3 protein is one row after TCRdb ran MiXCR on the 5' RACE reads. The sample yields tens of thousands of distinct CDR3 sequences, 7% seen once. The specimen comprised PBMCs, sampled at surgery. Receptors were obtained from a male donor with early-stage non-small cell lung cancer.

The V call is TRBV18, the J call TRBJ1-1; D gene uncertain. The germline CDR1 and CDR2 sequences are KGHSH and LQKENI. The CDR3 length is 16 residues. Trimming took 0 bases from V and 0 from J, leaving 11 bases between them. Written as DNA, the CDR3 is TGTGCCAGCTCACCACCGATTCCGATCATGAACACTGAAGCTTTCTTT. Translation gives CASSPPIPIMNTEAFF. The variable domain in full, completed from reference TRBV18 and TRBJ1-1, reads NAGVMQNPRHLVRRRGQEARLRCSPMKGHSHVYWYRQLPEEGLKFMVYLQKENIIDESGMPKERFSAEFPKEGPSILRIQQVVRGDSAAYFCASSPPIPIMNTEAFFGQGTRLTVV.

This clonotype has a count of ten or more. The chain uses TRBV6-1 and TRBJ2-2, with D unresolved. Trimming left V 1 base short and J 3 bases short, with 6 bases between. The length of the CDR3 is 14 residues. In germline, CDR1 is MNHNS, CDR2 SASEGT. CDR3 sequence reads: CASSEGKYTGELFF. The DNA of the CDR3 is TGTGCCAGCAGTGAAGGGAAATACACCGGGGAGCTGTTTTTT.

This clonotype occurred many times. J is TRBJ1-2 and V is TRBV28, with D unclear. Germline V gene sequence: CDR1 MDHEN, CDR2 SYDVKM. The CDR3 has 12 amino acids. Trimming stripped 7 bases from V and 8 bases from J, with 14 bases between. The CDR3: CASTLLGYGYTF. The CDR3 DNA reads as TGTGCCAGCACCCTCTTGGGATACGGCTACACCTTC.

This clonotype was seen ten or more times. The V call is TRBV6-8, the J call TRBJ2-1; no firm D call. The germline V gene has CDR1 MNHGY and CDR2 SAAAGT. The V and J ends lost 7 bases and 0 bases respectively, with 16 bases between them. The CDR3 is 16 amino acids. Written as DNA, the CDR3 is TGTGCCAGCACCCTCCTTTCGCGGAGCTCCTACAATGAGCAGTTCTTC. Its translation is CASTLLSRSSYNEQFF.

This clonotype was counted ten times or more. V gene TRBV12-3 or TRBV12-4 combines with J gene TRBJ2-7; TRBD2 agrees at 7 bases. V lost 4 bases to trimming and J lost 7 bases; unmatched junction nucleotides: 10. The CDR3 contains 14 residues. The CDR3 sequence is CASSWGGYRGEQYF. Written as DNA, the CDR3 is TGTGCCAGCAGTTGGGGGGGGTATAGAGGAGAGCAGTACTTC.

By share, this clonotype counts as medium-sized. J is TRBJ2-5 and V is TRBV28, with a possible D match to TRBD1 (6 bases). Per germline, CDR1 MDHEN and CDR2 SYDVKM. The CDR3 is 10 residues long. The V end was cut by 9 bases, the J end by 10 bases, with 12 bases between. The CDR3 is CARDTGCQYF. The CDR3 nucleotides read TGTGCCAGAGACACAGGGTGCCAGTACTTC.

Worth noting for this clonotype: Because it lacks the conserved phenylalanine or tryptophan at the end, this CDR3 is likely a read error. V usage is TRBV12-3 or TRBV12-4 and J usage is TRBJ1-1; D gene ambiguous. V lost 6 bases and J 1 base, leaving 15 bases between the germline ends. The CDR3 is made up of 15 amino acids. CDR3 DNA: TGTGCCAGCAGCCAATCGGCCAGAACGAACACTGAAGCTTTCTCT. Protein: CASSQSARTNTEAFS.

The CDR3 loop is CSGGPGKNIQYF. The CDR3 DNA sequence: TGCAGCGGTGGTCCCGGCAAAAACATTCAGTACTTC. The chain recombines TRBV29-1 with TRBJ2-4; D unclear. The CDR3 totals 12 residues. CDR1 and CDR2 from the germline V gene are SQVTM and ANQGSEA. The V end was cut by 7 bases, the J end by 3 bases, with 10 bases between.

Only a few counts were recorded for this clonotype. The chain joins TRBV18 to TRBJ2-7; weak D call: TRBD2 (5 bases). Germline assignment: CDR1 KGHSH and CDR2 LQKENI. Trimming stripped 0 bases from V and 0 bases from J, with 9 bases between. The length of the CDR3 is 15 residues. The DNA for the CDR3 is TGTGCCAGCTCACCACCAAGCGGAGCCTCCTACGAGCAGTACTTC. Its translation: CASSPPSGASYEQYF.

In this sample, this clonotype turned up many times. The CDR3 sequence is CASSENRGGYEQYF. In DNA, the CDR3 is TGTGCCAGCAGTGAAAACAGGGGCGGCTACGAGCAGTACTTC. The chain employs TRBV6-1 and TRBJ2-7, with 7 positions matching TRBD1. From germline, CDR1 is MNHNS and CDR2 SASEGT. V shed 2 bases, J shed 3 bases, and the junction held 4 bases outside the gene matches. The CDR3 covers 14 residues.

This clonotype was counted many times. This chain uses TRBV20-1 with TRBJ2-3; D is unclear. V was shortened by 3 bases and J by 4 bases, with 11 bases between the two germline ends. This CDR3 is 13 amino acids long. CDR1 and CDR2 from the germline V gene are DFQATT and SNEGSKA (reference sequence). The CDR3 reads CSASAVYPDTQYF. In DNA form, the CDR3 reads TGCAGTGCTAGCGCTGTGTATCCAGATACGCAGTATTTT.

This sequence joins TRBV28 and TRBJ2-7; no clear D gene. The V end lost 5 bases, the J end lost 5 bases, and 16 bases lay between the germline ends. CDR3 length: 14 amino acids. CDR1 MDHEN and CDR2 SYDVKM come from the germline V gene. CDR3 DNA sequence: TGTGCCAGCAGTCTAACTCCTCTCCCTAACGAGCAGTACTTC. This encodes CASSLTPLPNEQYF.

CDR3 residues: CSASNPSSYGYTF. The CDR3, as DNA: TGCAGTGCTAGCAACCCCTCAAGCTATGGCTACACCTTC. The gene calls are TRBV20-1 and TRBJ1-2; unclear D gene. V dropped 3 bases and J dropped 4 bases, with 12 bases sitting between them. The length of the CDR3 is 13 residues. Per the germline V gene, CDR1 is DFQATT and CDR2 is SNEGSKA (reference sequence).

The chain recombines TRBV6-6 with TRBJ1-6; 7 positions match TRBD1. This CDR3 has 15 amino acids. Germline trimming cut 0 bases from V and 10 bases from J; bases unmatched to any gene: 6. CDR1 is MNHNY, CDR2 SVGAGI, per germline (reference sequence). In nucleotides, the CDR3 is TGTGCCAGCAGTTACTCACAGGGGCTCGGCTCACCCCTCCACTTT. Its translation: CASSYSQGLGSPLHF.

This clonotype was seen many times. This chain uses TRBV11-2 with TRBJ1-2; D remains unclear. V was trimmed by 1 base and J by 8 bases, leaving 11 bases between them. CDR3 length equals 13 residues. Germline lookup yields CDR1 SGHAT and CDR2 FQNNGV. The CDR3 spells CASSLGYSSGYTF. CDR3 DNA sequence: TGTGCCAGCAGCTTAGGGTATTCGAGCGGCTACACCTTC.